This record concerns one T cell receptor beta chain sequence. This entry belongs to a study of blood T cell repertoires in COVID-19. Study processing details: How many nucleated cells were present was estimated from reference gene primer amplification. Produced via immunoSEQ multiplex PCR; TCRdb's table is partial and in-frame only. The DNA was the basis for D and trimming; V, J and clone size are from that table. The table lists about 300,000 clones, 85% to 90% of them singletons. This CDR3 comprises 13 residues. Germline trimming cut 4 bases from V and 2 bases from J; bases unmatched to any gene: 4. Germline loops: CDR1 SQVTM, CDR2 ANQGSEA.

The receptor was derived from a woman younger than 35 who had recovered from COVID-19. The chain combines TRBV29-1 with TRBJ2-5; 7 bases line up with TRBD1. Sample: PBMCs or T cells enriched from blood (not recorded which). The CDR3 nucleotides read TGCAGCGTTGCCGGGACAGCGCAAGAGACCCAGTACTTC. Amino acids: CSVAGTAQETQYF.